The 9 T cell receptor beta chains in this list originate from one sample, sequenced in a study of cytomegalovirus exposure and HLA in healthy donors. Both 60 Vbeta primers and 13 Jbeta primers went into the PCR. Only in-frame clones appear in the TCRdb table, and some are missing; sequencing was by immunoSEQ multiplex PCR. This table lists more than 45,000 clones. Material for sequencing was PBMCs. The receptors shown here come from a male donor in good health and CMV-seronegative.

The chain's CDR3 is CASTPGPGLQYHEQYF. CDR3 bases: TGTGCCAGCACCCCAGGGCCGGGACTCCAATACCACGAGCAGTACTTC. V gene TRBV7-6 combines with J gene TRBJ2-7, with D possibly being TRBD2 (6 bases). Germline lookup yields CDR1 SGHVS and CDR2 FNYEAQ. This CDR3 is 16 amino acids long. V was pared by 7 bases and J by 5 bases, with 24 bases between.

CDR3 sequence: CASLGVDTQYF. In DNA form, the CDR3 reads TGCGCCAGCCTCGGGGTAGATACGCAGTATTTT. This chain uses TRBV5-1 with TRBJ2-3; D might be TRBD2 (5 bases). The CDR3 length is 11 residues. CDR1 is SGHRS and CDR2 is YFSETQ in the germline V gene. V lost 7 bases, J lost 5 bases, and 8 bases lay in between.

V usage is TRBV19 and J usage is TRBJ1-5; 7 positions agree with TRBD1. This CDR3 contains 18 residues. The junction had 13 bases not matched to a gene; V was cut back by 5 bases and J by 0 bases. Germline V gives CDR1 LNHDA, CDR2 SQIVND (reference sequence). The chain's CDR3 is CASSVEGASWYSNQPQHF. CDR3 DNA: TGTGCCAGTAGTGTGGAGGGGGCGAGCTGGTATAGCAATCAGCCCCAGCATTTT.

The CDR3 DNA reads TGCGCCAGCAGTGAGAACAGGGCGTCTGGCGAGCAGTACTTC. Its protein is CASSENRASGEQYF. This chain uses TRBV10-2 with TRBJ2-7; D possibly corresponds to TRBD1 (6 bases). The germline V gene encodes CDR1 WSHSY and CDR2 SAAADI. This CDR3 is 14 amino acids long. V lost 2 bases and J lost 6, with 14 bases in between.

Here the CDR3 DNA reads TGTGCCAGCAGCGCCCGGACAGCGCCCAATGAAAAACTGTTTTTT. Translating gives CASSARTAPNEKLFF. This chain joins TRBV21-1 and TRBJ1-4; TRBD1, the table's D call, lacks a check against the DNA. TRBV21-1 is recorded as a pseudogene. The CDR3 totals 15 residues.

V usage is TRBV13 and J usage is TRBJ2-3, with D perhaps matching TRBD2 (5 bases). V gave up 2 bases and J gave up 3 bases, with 6 bases separating them. Germline V gene lookup returns CDR1 PRHDT and CDR2 FYEKMQ (reference sequence). The CDR3 length is 13 residues. CDR3 amino acids: CASSLTGTDTQYF. The CDR3 nucleotides are TGTGCCAGCAGCTTAACGGGGACAGATACGCAGTATTTT.

This chain joins TRBV5-4 and TRBJ2-7; 8 nucleotides align to TRBD1. CDR3 length: 15 amino acids. Losses at the gene ends were 4 bases for V and 2 bases for J; bases not matched to a gene: 8. The V gene's germline CDR1 is SGHNT and CDR2 YYREEE (reference sequence). CDR3 residues: CASSPRQGITYEQYF. The CDR3 DNA follows: TGTGCCAGCAGCCCCCGACAGGGGATAACCTACGAGCAGTACTTC.

The chain couples TRBV6-1 to TRBJ1-6, with 8 bases matching TRBD1. The V segment lost 2 bases and the J segment 5 bases; nucleotides outside the gene matches: 2. This CDR3 has 15 amino acids. From germline, CDR1 is MNHNS and CDR2 SASEGT. The CDR3 DNA is TGTGCCAGCAGTGAACAACAGGGGGATAATTCACCCCTCCACTTT. Amino acids: CASSEQQGDNSPLHF.

The chain links TRBV5-1 to TRBJ1-1; possible D gene TRBD1, 6 bases. V was cut by 4 bases and J by 6 bases, with 16 bases left in between. Germline CDR1 is SGHRS and CDR2 is YFSETQ. The CDR3 runs to 14 residues. The CDR3 sequence: CASSQTQQGAEAFF. The CDR3 region has the DNA TGCGCCAGCAGCCAAACCCAACAGGGCGCTGAAGCTTTCTTT.